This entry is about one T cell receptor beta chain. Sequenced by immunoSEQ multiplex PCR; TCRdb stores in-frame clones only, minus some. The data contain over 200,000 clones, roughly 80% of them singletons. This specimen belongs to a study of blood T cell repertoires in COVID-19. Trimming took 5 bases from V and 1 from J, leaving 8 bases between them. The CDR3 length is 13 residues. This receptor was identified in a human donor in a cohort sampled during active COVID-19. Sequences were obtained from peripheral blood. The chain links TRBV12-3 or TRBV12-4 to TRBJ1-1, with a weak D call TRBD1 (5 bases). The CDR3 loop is CASSQQENTEAFF. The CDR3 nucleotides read TGTGCCAGCAGTCAACAGGAGAACACTGAAGCTTTCTTT.